Ten or more counts support the clone carrying this T cell receptor (beta chain). RNA transcripts were the template, and TCR beta CDR3 regions were amplified from them. First-round RT-PCR with HTBI primers preceded a second-round multiplex PCR. TCRdb passed the multiplex PCR reads through MiXCR, listing each CDR3 protein once. The sample shows around 400,000 distinct CDR3 sequences, approximately 20% of them seen only once. This record belongs to a study of Graves' ophthalmopathy and Graves' hyperthyroidism. Germline assignment: CDR1 LNHDA and CDR2 SQIVND (reference sequence). Deletions cut 7 bases from V and 7 bases from J, with 10 bases between. CDR3 length: 12 residues.

Sequenced: peripheral blood. This chain joins TRBV19 and TRBJ2-2; D not certain. The TCR sequence derives from a woman under 30 with Graves' ophthalmopathy. CDR3 protein: CASKVTGGELFF. The CDR3 DNA sequence: TGTGCCAGTAAGGTCACGGGCGGGGAGCTGTTTTTT.